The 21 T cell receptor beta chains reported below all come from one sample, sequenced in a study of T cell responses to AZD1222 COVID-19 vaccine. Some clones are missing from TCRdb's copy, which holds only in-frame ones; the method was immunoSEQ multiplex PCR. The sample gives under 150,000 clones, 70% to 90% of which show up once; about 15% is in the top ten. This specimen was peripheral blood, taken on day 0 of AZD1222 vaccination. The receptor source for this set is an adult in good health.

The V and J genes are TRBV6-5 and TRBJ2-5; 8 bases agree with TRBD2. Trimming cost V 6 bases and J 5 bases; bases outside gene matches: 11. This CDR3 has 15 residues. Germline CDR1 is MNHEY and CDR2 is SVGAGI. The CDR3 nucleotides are TGTGCCAGCAGACCAAATCGGGGGGGATCGGAGACCCAGTACTTC. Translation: CASRPNRGGSETQYF.

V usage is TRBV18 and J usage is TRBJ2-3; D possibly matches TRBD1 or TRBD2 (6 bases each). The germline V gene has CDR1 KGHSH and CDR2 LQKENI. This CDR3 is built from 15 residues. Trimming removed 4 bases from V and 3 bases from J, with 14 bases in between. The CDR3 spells CASSRDQGRTDTQYF. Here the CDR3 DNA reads TGTGCCAGCTCACGAGACCAGGGGAGGACAGATACGCAGTATTTT. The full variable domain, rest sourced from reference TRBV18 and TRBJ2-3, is NAGVMQNPRHLVRRRGQEARLRCSPMKGHSHVYWYRQLPEEGLKFMVYLQKENIIDESGMPKERFSAEFPKEGPSILRIQQVVRGDSAAYFCASSRDQGRTDTQYFGPGTRLTVL.

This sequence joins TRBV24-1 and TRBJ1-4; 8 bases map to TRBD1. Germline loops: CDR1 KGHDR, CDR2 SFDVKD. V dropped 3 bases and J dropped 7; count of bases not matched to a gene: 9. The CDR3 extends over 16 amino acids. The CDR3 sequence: CATSDPGQGALEKLFF. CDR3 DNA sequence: TGTGCCACCAGTGATCCAGGACAGGGCGCCCTTGAAAAACTGTTTTTT.

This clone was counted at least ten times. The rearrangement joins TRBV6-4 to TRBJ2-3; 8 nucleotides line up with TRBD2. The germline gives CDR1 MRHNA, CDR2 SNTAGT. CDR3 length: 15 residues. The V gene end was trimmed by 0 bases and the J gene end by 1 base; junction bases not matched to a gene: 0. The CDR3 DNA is TGTGCCAGCAGTGACTCTAGCGGGGGCACAGATACGCAGTATTTT. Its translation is CASSDSSGGTDTQYF.

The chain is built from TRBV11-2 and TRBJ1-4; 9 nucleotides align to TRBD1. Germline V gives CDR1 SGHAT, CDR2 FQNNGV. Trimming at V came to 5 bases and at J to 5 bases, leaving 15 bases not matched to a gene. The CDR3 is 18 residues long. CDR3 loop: CASSHPPGTGSLNEKLFF. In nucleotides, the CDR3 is TGTGCCAGCAGCCATCCTCCGGGGACAGGGTCACTCAATGAAAAACTGTTTTTT.

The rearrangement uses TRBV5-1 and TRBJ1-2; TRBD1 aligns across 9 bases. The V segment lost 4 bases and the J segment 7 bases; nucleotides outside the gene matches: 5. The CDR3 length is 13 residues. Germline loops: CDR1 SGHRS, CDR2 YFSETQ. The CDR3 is CASSPGQGGGYTF. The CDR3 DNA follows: TGCGCCAGCAGCCCGGGACAGGGAGGTGGCTACACCTTC.

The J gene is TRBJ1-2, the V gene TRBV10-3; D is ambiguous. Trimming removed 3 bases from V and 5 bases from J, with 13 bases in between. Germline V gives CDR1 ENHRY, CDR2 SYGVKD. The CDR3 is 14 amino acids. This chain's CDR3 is CAISDSTASYGYTF. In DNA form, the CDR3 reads TGTGCCATCAGTGACTCGACGGCGTCTTATGGCTACACCTTC.

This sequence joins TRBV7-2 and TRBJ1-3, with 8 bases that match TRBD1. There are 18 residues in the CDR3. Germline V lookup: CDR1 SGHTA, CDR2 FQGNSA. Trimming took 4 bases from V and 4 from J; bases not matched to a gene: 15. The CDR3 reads CASSSPSGQGLRGNTIYF. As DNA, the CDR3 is TGTGCCAGCAGCTCACCGAGCGGACAGGGCCTTAGAGGAAACACCATATATTTT.

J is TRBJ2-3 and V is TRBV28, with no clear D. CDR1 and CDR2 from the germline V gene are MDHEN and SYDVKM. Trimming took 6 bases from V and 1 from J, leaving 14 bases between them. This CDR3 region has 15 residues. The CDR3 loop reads CASSVGTVGTDTQYF. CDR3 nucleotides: TGTGCCAGCAGCGTTGGAACTGTCGGCACAGATACGCAGTATTTT.

In DNA form, the CDR3 reads TGTGCCAGCAGCTTCGCTGACAGGGGGGAAGCTTTCTTT. Amino acids: CASSFADRGEAFF. This chain uses TRBV7-3 with TRBJ1-1; 9 nucleotides align to TRBD1. J gave up 8 bases and V 3 bases, and 4 bases lay outside the gene matches. The CDR3 contains 13 residues. Germline lookup yields CDR1 SGHTA and CDR2 FQGTGA.

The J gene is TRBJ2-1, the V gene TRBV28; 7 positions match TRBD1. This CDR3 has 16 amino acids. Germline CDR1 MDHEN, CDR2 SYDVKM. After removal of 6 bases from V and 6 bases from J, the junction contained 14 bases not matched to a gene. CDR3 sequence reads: CASSITGVWRRNEQFF. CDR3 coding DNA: TGTGCCAGCAGCATCACAGGGGTTTGGAGGCGCAATGAGCAGTTCTTC.

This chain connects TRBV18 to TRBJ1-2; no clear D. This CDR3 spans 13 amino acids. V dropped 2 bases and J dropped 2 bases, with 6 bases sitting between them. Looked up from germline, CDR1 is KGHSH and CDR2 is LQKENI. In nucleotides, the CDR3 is TGTGCCAGCTCACCAAGGGAAAACTATGGCTACACCTTC. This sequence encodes CASSPRENYGYTF.

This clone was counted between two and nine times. CDR3 region: CASTRGSLLNTEAFF. The CDR3, as DNA: TGTGCCAGCACCCGTGGGAGTCTTTTGAACACTGAAGCTTTCTTT. The chain combines TRBV18 with TRBJ1-1, with no clear D. The CDR3 has 15 residues. V was cut by 8 bases and J by 0 bases, with 16 bases left in between. Germline CDR1 is KGHSH and CDR2 is LQKENI. The full variable domain, with the rest looked up from reference TRBV18 and TRBJ1-1, is NAGVMQNPRHLVRRRGQEARLRCSPMKGHSHVYWYRQLPEEGLKFMVYLQKENIIDESGMPKERFSAEFPKEGPSILRIQQVVRGDSAAYFCASTRGSLLNTEAFFGQGTRLTVV.

The CDR3 spells CASSLTTSGYYEQYF. CDR3 DNA: TGTGCCAGCAGCTTAACGACTAGCGGATACTACGAGCAGTACTTC. The rearrangement uses TRBV7-8 and TRBJ2-7; 9 bases line up with TRBD2. The CDR3 is made up of 15 amino acids. Germline CDR1 and CDR2: SGHVS and FQNEAQ. V lost 2 bases to trimming and J lost 3 bases; unmatched junction nucleotides: 5.

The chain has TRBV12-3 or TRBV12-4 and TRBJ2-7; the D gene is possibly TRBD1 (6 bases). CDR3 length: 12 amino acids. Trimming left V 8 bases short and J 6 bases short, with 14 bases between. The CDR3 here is CASSQGFGEQYF. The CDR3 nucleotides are TGTGCCAGCTCACAGGGATTTGGCGAGCAGTACTTC.

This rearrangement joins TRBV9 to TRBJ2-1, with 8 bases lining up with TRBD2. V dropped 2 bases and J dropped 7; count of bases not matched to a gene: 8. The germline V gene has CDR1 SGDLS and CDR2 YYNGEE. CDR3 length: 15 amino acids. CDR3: CASSVSGGTVNEQFF. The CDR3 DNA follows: TGTGCCAGCAGCGTCTCGGGGGGGACTGTTAATGAGCAGTTCTTC.

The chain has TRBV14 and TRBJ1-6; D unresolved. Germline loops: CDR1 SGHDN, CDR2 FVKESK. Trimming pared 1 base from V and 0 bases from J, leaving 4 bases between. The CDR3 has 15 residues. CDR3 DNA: TGTGCCAGCAGCCAAGGGGGCTCCTATAATTCACCCCTCCACTTT. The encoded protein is CASSQGGSYNSPLHF.

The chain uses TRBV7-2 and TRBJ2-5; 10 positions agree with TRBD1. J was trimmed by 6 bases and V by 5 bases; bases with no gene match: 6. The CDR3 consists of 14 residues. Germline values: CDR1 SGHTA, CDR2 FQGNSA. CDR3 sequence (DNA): TGTGCCAGCAGCACCCGGACAGGGGGACAGACCCAGTACTTC. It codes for CASSTRTGGQTQYF.

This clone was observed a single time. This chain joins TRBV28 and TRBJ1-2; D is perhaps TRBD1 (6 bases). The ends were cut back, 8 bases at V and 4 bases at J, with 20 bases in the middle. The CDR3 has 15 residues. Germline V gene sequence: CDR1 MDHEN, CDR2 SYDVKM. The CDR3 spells CASRAPGQSAYGYTF. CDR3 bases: TGTGCCAGCCGCGCCCCGGGACAATCGGCCTATGGCTACACCTTC.

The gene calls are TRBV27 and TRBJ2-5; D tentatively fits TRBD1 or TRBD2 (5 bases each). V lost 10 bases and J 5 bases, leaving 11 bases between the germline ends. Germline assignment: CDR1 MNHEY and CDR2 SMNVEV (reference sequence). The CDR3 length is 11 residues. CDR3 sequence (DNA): TGTGCCACCGGGTGGGGGGAGACCCAGTACTTC. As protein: CATGWGETQYF.

The CDR3 bases are TGTGCCAGCAACGTCGAGGGGGGAAACTATGGCTACACCTTC. This codes for CASNVEGGNYGYTF. V usage is TRBV7-2 and J usage is TRBJ1-2; tentative D call: TRBD1 (6 bases). The germline V gene has CDR1 SGHTA and CDR2 FQGNSA. With 7 bases removed from V and 2 bases from J, the gap between germline ends came to 14 bases. CDR3 length equals 14 residues.